This T cell receptor beta chain was sequenced during a study of tumor-infiltrating lymphocytes in primary liver carcinoma. Study at large: Primary liver carcinoma in the patients was surgically resected.

On this clonotype: The antigen is not known. Lacking the conserved final phenylalanine or tryptophan, this CDR3 likely reflects a read error.

The researchers obtained blood RNA from unsorted whole blood and also extracted germline DNA. Before the surgical procedure, roughly 4.3 milliliters of peripheral blood were collected. Total RNA amounting to roughly 450 ng was the source from which TCR beta cDNA was made with a constant-region primer. Sequencing libraries for TCR beta derived from three nested multiplex PCR rounds that used slightly modified ARM-PCR. The opening two PCR rounds, around 10 cycles each, paired TRBV1-TRBV30 forward primers with a C-beta reverse primer. In TCRdb, the multiplex PCR reads were re-called with MiXCR into one record per CDR3 protein. The data contain 300,000 to 400,000 distinct CDR3 sequences, 65% of them seen just once; the ten biggest clones take up about 6%. Findings and caveats of the study: Pairs comparing tumor with adjacent tissue or blood overlapped less than pairs drawn from tumor regions. The 250 largest clones made up significantly more of tumor than blood repertoires (p = 0.039).

The J segment lost 6 bases and the V segment lost 4 bases, leaving 6 bases of the junction unmatched. Germline V gene data show CDR1 as SGHAT and CDR2 as FQNNGV. The CDR3 is 14 residues long. The receptor comes from a man between 40 and 49 years old with primary liver carcinoma and hepatitis B virus infection. The V and J genes are TRBV11-2 and TRBJ2-1; 7 nucleotides align to TRBD1. Sequencing used peripheral blood. The CDR3 here is CASSYDRVRNEQFL. The CDR3 DNA reads as TGTGCCAGCAGCTATGACAGGGTACGCAATGAGCAGTTCTTA.